Sequencing of this TCR beta chain was carried out in a study of blood T cell repertoires in COVID-19. Study at large: PBMCs, B-cell-depleted T cells, or T cells provided the cDNA or gDNA that made up the material.

This clone was picked up a small number of times. Germline V gene lookup returns CDR1 SEHNR and CDR2 FQNEAQ (reference sequence). V shed 2 bases and J shed 8 bases, with 15 bases lying between them. This CDR3 comprises 14 residues. The authors' processing: Reference gene primer amplification yielded estimated nucleated cell counts. TCRdb's table, derived via immunoSEQ multiplex PCR, lists solely in-frame clones and lacks some. D and trimming were read from the DNA, whereas the V and J calls and clone size are those reported in that table. The table lists about 230,000 clones, less than 90% of them singletons.

This clonotype was obtained from an older woman with active or convalescent COVID-19. Sequencing was carried out using peripheral blood. The rearrangement uses TRBV7-9 and TRBJ1-2; D gene unclear. This CDR3 reads CASSLLLGVRGYTF. For the CDR3, the DNA is TGTGCCAGCAGCTTACTTCTGGGAGTGCGGGGCTACACCTTC. Full variable domain (missing parts from reference TRBV7-9 and TRBJ1-2): DTGVSQNPRHKITKRGQNVTFRCDPISEHNRLYWYRQTLGQGPEFLTYFQNEAQLEKSRLLSDRFSAERPKGSFSTLEIQRTEQGDSAMYLCASSLLLGVRGYTFGSGTRLTVV.